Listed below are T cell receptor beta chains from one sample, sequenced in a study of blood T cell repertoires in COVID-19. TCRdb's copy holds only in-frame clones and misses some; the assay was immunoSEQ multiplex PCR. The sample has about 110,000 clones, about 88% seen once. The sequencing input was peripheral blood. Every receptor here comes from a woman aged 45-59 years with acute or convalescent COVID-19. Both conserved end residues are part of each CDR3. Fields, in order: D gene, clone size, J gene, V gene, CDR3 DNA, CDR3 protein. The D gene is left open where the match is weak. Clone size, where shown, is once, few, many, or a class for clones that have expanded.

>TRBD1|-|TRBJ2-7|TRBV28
TGTGCCAGCAGTTTAAGGACAGGGGGCTACGAGCAGTACTTC
CASSLRTGGYEQYF
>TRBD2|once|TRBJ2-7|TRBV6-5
TGTGCCAGCAGTTCTTCCAGACTAGCGGGAATCTACGAGCAGTACTTC
CASSSSRLAGIYEQYF
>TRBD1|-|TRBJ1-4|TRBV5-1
TGCGCCAGCAGCTTGGTAACAGGGGCAACTAATGAAAAACTGTTTTTT
CASSLVTGATNEKLFF
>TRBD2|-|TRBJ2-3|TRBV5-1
TGCGCCAGCAGCTCACTAGCGGCGAGCACAGATACGCAGTATTTT
CASSSLAASTDTQYF
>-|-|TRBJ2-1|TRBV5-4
TGTGCCAGCAGCTTGGCACTCTACAATGAGCAGTTCTTC
CASSLALYNEQFF
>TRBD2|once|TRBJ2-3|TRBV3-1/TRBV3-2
TGTGCCAGCAGCCCTACAAAGGGACTAGCGGAGACGGGGACAGATACGCAGTATTTT
CASSPTKGLAETGTDTQYF
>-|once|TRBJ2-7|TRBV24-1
TGTGCCACCAGTAGCATCAGGGGCGAGCAGTACTTC
CATSSIRGEQYF
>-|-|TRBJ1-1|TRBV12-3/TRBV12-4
TGTGCCAGCAGTTTATGGGGCCGGGAAGCTTTCTTT
CASSLWGREAFF
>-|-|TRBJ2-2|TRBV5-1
TGCGCCAGCAGCCCGGGGGACACCGGGGAGCTGTTTTTT
CASSPGDTGELFF
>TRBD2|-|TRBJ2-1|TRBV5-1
TGCGCCAGCTCCCCCTTAGCGGGAGGAAATGAGCAGTTCTTC
CASSPLAGGNEQFF
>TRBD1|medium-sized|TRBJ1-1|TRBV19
TGTGCCACCTTGCGGGACAGTAGAATGAACACTGAAGCTTTCTTT
CATLRDSRMNTEAFF
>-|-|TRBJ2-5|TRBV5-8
TGTGCCAGCAGCTTGTATCAGTGGGAGACCCAGTACTTC
CASSLYQWETQYF
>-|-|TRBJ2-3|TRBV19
TGTGCCAGTAGTATCGCGGCGCCCACGGCTACGCAGTATTTT
CASSIAAPTATQYF
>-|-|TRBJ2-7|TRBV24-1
TGTGCCACCAGTGATTCCGGCAGGGGTTACGAGCAGTACTTC
CATSDSGRGYEQYF
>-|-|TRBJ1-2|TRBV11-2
TGTGCCAGCAGCTCCCTGGGCGCCTATGGCTACACCTTC
CASSSLGAYGYTF
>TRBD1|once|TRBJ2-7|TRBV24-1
TGTGCCACCAGGACAGGGGGGTGGGACTACGAGCAGTACTTC
CATRTGGWDYEQYF
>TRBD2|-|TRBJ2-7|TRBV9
TGTGCCAGCAGCGTTGGCCCTAGCGGGAGGGGTTACGAGCAGTACTTC
CASSVGPSGRGYEQYF
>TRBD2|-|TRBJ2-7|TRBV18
TGTGCCAGCTCACCACGCTCTAGCGGGAAGACCTACGAGCAGTACTTC
CASSPRSSGKTYEQYF
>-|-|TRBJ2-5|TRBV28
TGTGCCAGCAGTATAGGCCGGGGGAGAGAAGAGACCCAGTACTTC
CASSIGRGREETQYF
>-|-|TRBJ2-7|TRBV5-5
TGTGCCAGCAGCTTAGGAGAGGTCTACGAGCAGTACTTC
CASSLGEVYEQYF
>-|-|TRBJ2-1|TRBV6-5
TGTGCCACCCAGACTAGCTACAATGAGCAGTTCTTC
CATQTSYNEQFF
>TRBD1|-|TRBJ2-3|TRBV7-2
TGTGCCAGCAGCCTTAGACCGTTCGGGACAGGGGGCTCCTTAGATACGCAGTATTTT
CASSLRPFGTGGSLDTQYF
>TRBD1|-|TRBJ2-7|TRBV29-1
TGCAGCGTTCGACAGGGGGCCGAGCAGTACTTC
CSVRQGAEQYF
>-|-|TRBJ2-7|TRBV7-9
TGTGCCAGCAGCCCCGGTCAGGAGGACTACGAGCAGTACTTC
CASSPGQEDYEQYF
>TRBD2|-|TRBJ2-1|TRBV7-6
TGTGCCAGCAGCTTAGGGGGTGGCGGGAGGAACAATGAGCAGTTCTTC
CASSLGGGGRNNEQFF
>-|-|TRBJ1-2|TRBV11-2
TGTGCCAGCAGCTTAGACCCAAACCGCGGCAGTACCTATGGCTACACCTTC
CASSLDPNRGSTYGYTF
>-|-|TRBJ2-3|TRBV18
TGTGCCAGCTCACCACTTCGTTCAGGGGAGAGCACAGATACGCAGTATTTT
CASSPLRSGESTDTQYF
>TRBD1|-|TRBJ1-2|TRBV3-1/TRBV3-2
TGTGCCAGCAGCCGACACGCCGGGACAGCCTATGGCTACACCTTC
CASSRHAGTAYGYTF
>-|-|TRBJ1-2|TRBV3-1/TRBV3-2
TGTGCCAGCAGCCACGAGGAGTACTATGGCTACACCTTC
CASSHEEYYGYTF
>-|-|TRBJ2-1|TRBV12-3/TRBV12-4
TGTGCCAGCACCCTTGGAGGCTACAATGAGCAGTTCTTC
CASTLGGYNEQFF
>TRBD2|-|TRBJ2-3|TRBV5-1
TGCGCCAGCAGTTTGACTAGCGGGACCTTAGATACGCAGTATTTT
CASSLTSGTLDTQYF
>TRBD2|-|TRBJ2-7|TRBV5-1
TGCGCCAGCAGTTGGACTAGCGGGAGGGAATACGAGCAGTACTTC
CASSWTSGREYEQYF
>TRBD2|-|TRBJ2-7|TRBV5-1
TGCGCCAGCAGCTTGGCCGTATTAGCGGGAGAGGGCGAGCAGTACTTC
CASSLAVLAGEGEQYF
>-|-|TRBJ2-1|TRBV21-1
TGTGCCAGCAGCAAAGGCCTGCGGGAGGCCTACAATGAGCAGTTCTTC
CASSKGLREAYNEQFF
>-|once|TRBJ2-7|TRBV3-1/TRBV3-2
TGTGCCAGCAGTCCCAAGGGAGGAGAGTACTTC
CASSPKGGEYF
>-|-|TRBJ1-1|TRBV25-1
TGTGCCAGCAGTTTGAACATGAACACTGAAGCTTTCTTT
CASSLNMNTEAFF
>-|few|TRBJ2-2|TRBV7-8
TGTGCCAGCACCCGAGTCGGGGGGAACACCGGGGAGCTGTTTTTT
CASTRVGGNTGELFF
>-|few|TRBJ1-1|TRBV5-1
TGCGCCAGCAGCTCTTCCGCCAGGATGAACACTGAAGCTTTCTTT
CASSSSARMNTEAFF
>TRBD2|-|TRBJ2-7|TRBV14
TGTGCCAGCAGCCAAGGTCGGACTAGCGGGAAGGGAGGGTACGAGCAGTACTTC
CASSQGRTSGKGGYEQYF
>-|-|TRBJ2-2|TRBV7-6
TGTGCCAGCAGCTCCTCAGGGGCGGCACCCGGGGAGCTGTTTTTT
CASSSSGAAPGELFF
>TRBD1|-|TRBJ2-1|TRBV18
TGTGCCAGCTCACCAGACAGGGGCTTTTACAATGAGCAGTTCTTC
CASSPDRGFYNEQFF
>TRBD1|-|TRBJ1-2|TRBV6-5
TGTGCCAGCAGAATAACAGGGGGATACTATGGCTACACCTTC
CASRITGGYYGYTF
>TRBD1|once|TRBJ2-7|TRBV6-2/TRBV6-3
TGTGCCAGCAGTTCGGGACAGCGCCCACCCTACGAGCAGTACTTC
CASSSGQRPPYEQYF
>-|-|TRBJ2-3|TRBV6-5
TGTGCCAGCAGTTACGGGGGGAACACAGATACGCAGTATTTT
CASSYGGNTDTQYF
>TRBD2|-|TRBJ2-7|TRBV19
TGTGCCAGTAGTATTATGACTAGCGGGAGCTTCGAGCAGTACTTC
CASSIMTSGSFEQYF
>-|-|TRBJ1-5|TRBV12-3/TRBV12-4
TGTGCCAGCACTCTAGGAGGTTACCAGCCCCAGCATTTT
CASTLGGYQPQHF
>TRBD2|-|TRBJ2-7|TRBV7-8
TGTGCCAGCAGCTTAGAGACTAGCGGGTCGCACGAGCAGTACTTC
CASSLETSGSHEQYF
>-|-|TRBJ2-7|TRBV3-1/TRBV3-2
TGTGCCAGCAGCCAATATCGAGGTGCCAACGAGCAGTACTTC
CASSQYRGANEQYF
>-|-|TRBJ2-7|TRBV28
TGTGCCAGCAGTCTAGAAGGAACAGGGAGTGGGGAGCAGTACTTC
CASSLEGTGSGEQYF
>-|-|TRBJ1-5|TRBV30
TGTGCCTGGAGTTCTCTGACGGGGAGCAATCAGCCCCAGCATTTT
CAWSSLTGSNQPQHF
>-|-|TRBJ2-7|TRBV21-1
TGTGCCAGCAGCAAATTCGGCAGGAACTTCTACGAGCAGTACTTC
CASSKFGRNFYEQYF